One and the same sample provided the 27 T cell receptor beta chains below, sequenced in a study of OX40 agonist ivuxolimab in advanced cancers. Sequenced by immunoSEQ multiplex PCR; TCRdb stores in-frame clones only, minus some. This sample has 72,000 or so clones, with 80% found just once. The material sequenced was CD4+ or CD8+ T cells sorted from blood, taken in a trial of the OX40 agonist ivuxolimab. Receptors were obtained from an adult with an advanced solid tumor such as melanoma, head and neck, liver or kidney cancer.

This sequence joins TRBV5-1 and TRBJ1-1; D call uncertain. V was trimmed by 0 bases and J by 4 bases, leaving 10 bases between them. The germline CDR1 and CDR2 sequences are SGHRS and YFSETQ. The CDR3 runs to 14 residues. CDR3 amino acids: CASSLEPEGTEAFF. CDR3 nucleotides: TGCGCCAGCAGCTTGGAACCGGAGGGCACTGAAGCTTTCTTT.

The genes are TRBV27 and TRBJ2-3; TRBD2 agrees at 15 bases. This CDR3 region has 16 residues. The V gene end was trimmed by 5 bases and the J gene end by 4 bases; junction bases not matched to a gene: 4. Germline values: CDR1 MNHEY, CDR2 SMNVEV (reference sequence). The CDR3 region is CASSLGLAGGADTQYF. The CDR3 bases are TGTGCCAGCAGTCTAGGACTAGCGGGGGGGGCAGATACGCAGTATTTT.

The CDR3 protein is CASSFRGTGFNEQFF. CDR3 sequence (DNA): TGTGCCAGCAGCTTCAGGGGGACTGGTTTCAATGAGCAGTTCTTC. The genes are TRBV11-2 and TRBJ2-1, with D possibly being TRBD1 (7 bases). There are 15 residues in the CDR3. With 3 bases removed from V and 6 bases from J, the gap between germline ends came to 15 bases. The germline V gene has CDR1 SGHAT and CDR2 FQNNGV.

V is TRBV4-2 and J is TRBJ2-7; TRBD1 might be the D (5 bases). Germline CDR1 is LGHNA and CDR2 is YNFKEQ. The V end lost 0 bases, the J end lost 2 bases, and 11 bases lay between the germline ends. The CDR3 spans 15 residues. The CDR3 nucleotides are TGTGCCAGCAGCCAAGAACGGACACCCACCTACGAGCAGTACTTC. Amino acid sequence: CASSQERTPTYEQYF.

This clone was observed a single time. The gene calls are TRBV9 and TRBJ1-2; possible D gene TRBD1, 5 bases. Trimming removed 1 base from V and 3 bases from J, with 13 bases in between. This CDR3 contains 15 residues. Looked up from germline, CDR1 is SGDLS and CDR2 is YYNGEE. CDR3 loop: CASSVINEGDYGYTF. For the CDR3, the DNA is TGTGCCAGCAGCGTAATAAACGAAGGGGACTATGGCTACACCTTC.

In the case of this clone: This may be a read error, as it is one base from a much larger clone. This rearrangement joins TRBV5-1 to TRBJ2-5; D gene ambiguous. The better agreement between TRBJ2-7 and the DNA end casts doubt on the J call. The CDR3 runs to 11 residues. Germline V gene data show CDR1 as SGHRS and CDR2 as YFSETQ. The CDR3 DNA reads as TGCGCCAGCAGCTTGGGCCCCGAGCAGTACTTC. This sequence encodes CASSLGPEQYF.

The rearrangement links TRBV6-5 to TRBJ2-3, with D uncertain. The CDR3 is made up of 13 amino acids. Trimming removed 7 bases from V and 0 bases from J, with 8 bases in between. Germline-derived CDR1 and CDR2 are MNHEY and SVGAGI. The CDR3 sequence: CASTDSSTDTQYF. The CDR3 region has the DNA TGTGCCAGCACCGACTCTAGCACAGATACGCAGTATTTT.

The genes are TRBV18 and TRBJ2-2; D is perhaps TRBD1 (6 bases). V was pared by 3 bases and J by 1 base, with 12 bases between. The CDR3 is 16 amino acids. The germline gives CDR1 KGHSH, CDR2 LQKENI. DNA of the CDR3: TGTGCCAGCTCACCGGGGACAAGGAGGAACACCGGGGAGCTGTTTTTT. Translation: CASSPGTRRNTGELFF.

The chain joins TRBV29-1 to TRBJ1-2; 9 bases are a match to TRBD1. Trimming at V came to 0 bases and at J to 8 bases, leaving 4 bases not matched to a gene. The CDR3 sequence is 13 residues long. CDR1 and CDR2 from the germline V gene are SQVTM and ANQGSEA. The CDR3, as DNA: TGCAGCGTTGAAGAGATCGACAGGGGGGGCTACACCTTC. As protein: CSVEEIDRGGYTF.

This clone appeared once. The chain links TRBV5-1 to TRBJ2-7; the D is unclear. The V end was cut by 1 base, the J end by 0 bases, with 8 bases between. This CDR3 has 14 residues. Germline-derived CDR1 and CDR2 are SGHRS and YFSETQ. The CDR3 bases are TGCGCCAGCAGCTTGTTGAGCCACTCCTACGAGCAGTACTTC. As protein: CASSLLSHSYEQYF.

This clone was observed a few times. The rearrangement links TRBV7-9 to TRBJ2-5; D is unclear. Trimming removed 1 base from V and 5 bases from J, with 11 bases in between. The germline V gene has CDR1 SEHNR and CDR2 FQNEAQ (reference sequence). CDR3 length: 14 amino acids. CDR3 coding DNA: TGTGCCAGCAGCTTAGGACATTCCCCTGAGACCCAGTACTTC. It yields the protein CASSLGHSPETQYF.

This clone was counted between two and nine times. This chain uses TRBV4-1 with TRBJ1-2; D unclear. The CDR3 spans 15 residues. Trimming removed 0 bases at V and 2 bases at J, with 10 bases between. The germline V gene encodes CDR1 MGHRA and CDR2 YSYEKL. CDR3 residues: CASSQETLGNYGYTF. CDR3 sequence (DNA): TGCGCCAGCAGCCAAGAGACCCTTGGGAACTATGGCTACACCTTC.

This clone was found once. The chain carries TRBV5-6 and TRBJ1-3; no reliable D call. V was trimmed by 4 bases and J by 4 bases, leaving 9 bases between them. The CDR3 sequence is 13 residues long. CDR1 and CDR2 (germline): SGHDT, YYEEEE. CDR3 in DNA: TGTGCCAGCAGCCTCCAACAGGGAAACACCATATATTTT. It is translated as CASSLQQGNTIYF.

This clone was counted a single time. The chain is built from TRBV27 and TRBJ1-2; no firm D call. The germline V gene has CDR1 MNHEY and CDR2 SMNVEV (reference sequence). The CDR3 has 15 residues. V shed 6 bases and J shed 4 bases, with 18 bases lying between them. The CDR3 here is CASRVGSMSTYGYTF. CDR3 nucleotide sequence: TGTGCCAGCAGGGTGGGATCTATGTCGACCTATGGCTACACCTTC.

The table lists this clone with a count of one. The J gene is TRBJ2-3, the V gene TRBV29-1; a possible D gene is TRBD2 (5 bases). CDR1 is SQVTM, CDR2 ANQGSEA, per germline. Trimming removed 6 bases from V and 0 bases from J, with 10 bases in between. The CDR3 contains 13 residues. Here the CDR3 reads CSVEGVSTDTQYF. The CDR3 DNA is TGCAGCGTCGAGGGCGTCAGCACAGATACGCAGTATTTT.

The chain uses TRBV29-1 and TRBJ2-7, with D unclear. The germline V and J ends were trimmed by 4 bases and 4 bases, with 11 bases remaining between them. Germline CDR1 SQVTM, CDR2 ANQGSEA. There are 12 residues in the CDR3. For the CDR3, the DNA is TGCAGCGTTGGGGCGAGACGGTACGAGCAGTACTTC. It encodes CSVGARRYEQYF.

The chain has TRBV11-1 and TRBJ2-5; D remains unclear. The CDR3 loop spans 14 amino acids. Germline assignment: CDR1 SGHAT and CDR2 FQDESV (reference sequence). The V and J ends lost 2 bases and 5 bases respectively, with 12 bases between them. CDR3 amino acids: CASSLSQFQETQYF. In DNA, the CDR3 is TGTGCCAGCAGCTTATCGCAGTTCCAGGAGACCCAGTACTTC.

This clone was seen more than once but under ten times. V and J are TRBV23-1 and TRBJ1-5, with D possibly matching TRBD1 (6 bases). TRBV23-1 is an open reading frame, and its role is uncertain. Trimming took 1 base from V and 7 from J, leaving 26 bases between them. The CDR3 length is 19 residues. The CDR3 loop is CASSQFPSRWGALCQPQHF. CDR3 coding DNA: TGCGCCAGCAGTCAATTCCCCTCTCGCTGGGGGGCCCTTTGCCAGCCCCAGCATTTT.

The chain carries TRBV6-1 and TRBJ2-3; D might be TRBD1 (6 bases). The V gene lost 6 bases and the J gene lost 3 bases, with 16 bases spanning the gap. CDR3 length: 15 amino acids. Germline CDR1 MNHNS, CDR2 SASEGT. The CDR3 DNA reads TGTGCCAGCAGCCTCGGACAGACTTTAACAGATACGCAGTATTTT. It is translated as CASSLGQTLTDTQYF.

V is TRBV10-3 and J is TRBJ2-3; D unclear. The CDR3 has 13 amino acids. Trimming took 2 bases from V and 4 from J, leaving 7 bases between them. Germline V gene lookup returns CDR1 ENHRY and CDR2 SYGVKD. CDR3 bases: TGTGCCATCAGTGAGCTCAGGCCAGATACGCAGTATTTT. The encoded protein is CAISELRPDTQYF.

This clone was seen once. This chain links TRBV5-4 with TRBJ2-5; 8 positions match TRBD1. Germline values: CDR1 SGHNT, CDR2 YYREEE (reference sequence). Trimming took 4 bases from V and 4 from J; bases not matched to a gene: 0. The CDR3 loop spans 12 amino acids. The CDR3 region has the DNA TGTGCCAGCAGCACAGGGGGAGAGACCCAGTACTTC. Its protein is CASSTGGETQYF. The variable domain in full, with the rest retrieved from reference TRBV5-4 and TRBJ2-5, is ETGVTQSPTHLIKTRGQQVTLRCSSQSGHNTVSWYQQALGQGPQFIFQYYREEENGRGNFPPRFSGLQFPNYSSELNVNALELDDSALYLCASSTGGETQYFGPGTRLLVL.

This clone occurred once. The V and J genes are TRBV6-4 and TRBJ1-1; a possible D gene is TRBD1 (5 bases). The germline gives CDR1 MRHNA, CDR2 SNTAGT. V lost 6 bases and J 1 base, leaving 12 bases between the germline ends. This CDR3 has 14 residues. CDR3 sequence reads: CASSRDLTNTEAFF. CDR3 nucleotide sequence: TGTGCCAGCAGCCGGGACCTAACGAACACTGAAGCTTTCTTT.

Concerning this clone itself: Relative to the germline gene, one junction end is altered; a read error may explain this. V and J are TRBV5-4 and TRBJ1-2; no clear D. Germline values: CDR1 SGHNT, CDR2 YYREEE (reference sequence). The CDR3 spans 9 residues. The chain's CDR3 is CASSPPLSF. For the CDR3, the DNA is TGTGCCAGCAGCCCCCCCTTAAGCTTC.

This clone is deemed medium-sized (0.01 to 0.1%). The V call is TRBV5-1, the J call TRBJ2-2, with 9 bases that match TRBD1. This CDR3 spans 15 amino acids. The junction had 4 bases not matched to a gene; V was cut back by 4 bases and J by 3 bases. Germline lookup yields CDR1 SGHRS and CDR2 YFSETQ. The CDR3 region is CASSLRTGDTGELFF. Written as DNA, the CDR3 is TGCGCCAGCAGCCTACGGACAGGGGACACCGGGGAGCTGTTTTTT.

The chain employs TRBV28 and TRBJ1-2; unclear D gene. Germline assignment: CDR1 MDHEN and CDR2 SYDVKM. CDR3 length: 14 residues. V lost 7 bases to trimming and J lost 0 bases, with 12 bases between them. In DNA form, the CDR3 reads TGTGCCAGCATTAGCCAACAACCTAACTATGGCTACACCTTC. Its protein is CASISQQPNYGYTF.

The gene calls are TRBV15 and TRBJ1-1, with TRBD1 matching 7 bases. The V and J ends lost 9 bases and 7 bases, in that order; junction bases with no gene match: 11. This CDR3 has 13 residues. CDR1 is LNHNV and CDR2 is YYDKDF in the germline V gene (reference sequence). The CDR3 bases are TGTGCCACAAAGCCCGGGACAGACAATGAAGCTTTCTTT. Encoded protein: CATKPGTDNEAFF.

The J gene is TRBJ2-7, the V gene TRBV2, with D uncertain. The ends were cut back, 6 bases at V and 2 bases at J, with 14 bases in the middle. The CDR3 is 14 residues long. Germline loops: CDR1 SNHLY, CDR2 FYNNEI. Here the CDR3 DNA reads TGTGCCAGCAGACCAGCAACTAAGCCCTACGAGCAGTACTTC. Translated, it gives CASRPATKPYEQYF.